Below, 20 T cell receptor beta chains from the same sample are listed, as sequenced in a study of OX40 agonist ivuxolimab in advanced cancers. This table comes from immunoSEQ multiplex PCR, and its TCRdb copy is limited to in-frame clones, with some not included. This table has tens of thousands of clones, about 82% appearing once. The sequenced sample was CD4+ or CD8+ T cells sorted from blood, obtained in a trial of the OX40 agonist ivuxolimab. These receptors were obtained from an adult with an advanced solid tumor such as melanoma, head and neck, liver or kidney cancer.

V and J are TRBV10-2 and TRBJ1-1; D gene uncertain. Germline lookup yields CDR1 WSHSY and CDR2 SAAADI. This CDR3 region has 11 residues. V was pared by 2 bases and J by 5 bases, with 3 bases between. CDR3: CASSEGTEAFF. CDR3 nucleotides: TGCGCCAGCAGTGAGGGGACTGAAGCTTTCTTT.

The V gene is TRBV28, the J gene TRBJ2-3; no definite D call. CDR1 and CDR2 from the germline V gene are MDHEN and SYDVKM. V gave up 5 bases and J gave up 1 base, with 19 bases separating them. This CDR3 contains 17 residues. CDR3 amino acids: CASSLYHSTPGTDTQYF. DNA for the CDR3: TGTGCCAGCAGTCTATATCACAGCACCCCCGGCACAGATACGCAGTATTTT.

This chain joins TRBV7-6 and TRBJ2-5; TRBD1 might be the D (7 bases). The V end lost 2 bases, the J end lost 7 bases, and 8 bases lay between the germline ends. Germline assignment: CDR1 SGHVS and CDR2 FNYEAQ. This CDR3 is 12 amino acids long. The CDR3: CASSLQGGTQYF. The CDR3 region has the DNA TGTGCCAGCAGCTTACAGGGGGGGACCCAGTACTTC.

The rearrangement uses TRBV9 and TRBJ2-1; 11 nucleotides align to TRBD2. V gave up 3 bases and J gave up 2 bases; unmatched junction bases: 1. The CDR3 spans 15 residues. CDR1 and CDR2 (germline): SGDLS, YYNGEE. This CDR3 reads CASSASGRTYNEQFF. CDR3 coding DNA: TGTGCCAGCAGCGCTAGCGGGAGGACCTACAATGAGCAGTTCTTC.

CDR3 nucleotides: TGTGCCAGCAGTCGACCACTCCGACAGTCCAATCAGCCCCAGCATTTT. Its translation is CASSRPLRQSNQPQHF. The genes are TRBV28 and TRBJ1-5; D might be TRBD1 (5 bases). The CDR3 extends over 16 amino acids. Trimming took 5 bases from V and 3 from J, leaving 17 bases between them. Germline assignment: CDR1 MDHEN and CDR2 SYDVKM.

The chain links TRBV28 to TRBJ1-1, with D unclear. CDR1 is MDHEN and CDR2 is SYDVKM in the germline V gene. V lost 6 bases and J lost 2, with 7 bases in between. The length of the CDR3 is 12 residues. CDR3: CASSHLNTEAFF. CDR3 bases: TGTGCCAGCAGCCACCTCAACACTGAAGCTTTCTTT.

Here the CDR3 reads CASSGPDRPGTLHF. The CDR3 DNA is TGTGCCAGCAGTGGACCCGACAGGCCGGGGACCCTCCACTTT. V usage is TRBV2 and J usage is TRBJ1-6, with D tentatively TRBD1 (6 bases). The CDR3 runs 14 residues. The V gene lost 4 bases and the J gene lost 14 bases, with 18 bases spanning the gap. CDR1 SNHLY and CDR2 FYNNEI come from the germline V gene. The entire variable domain, with the rest obtained from reference TRBV2 and TRBJ1-6, is as follows: EPEVTQTPSHQVTQMGQEVILRCVPISNHLYFYWYRQILGQKVEFLVSFYNNEISEKSEIFDDQFSVERPDGSNFTLKIRSTKLEDSAMYFCASSGPDRPGTLHFGNGTRLTVT.

The rearrangement uses TRBV30 and TRBJ1-1; TRBD1 matches 11 bases. V dropped 7 bases and J dropped 8; count of bases not matched to a gene: 9. CDR1 is GTSNPN and CDR2 is SVGIG in the germline V gene (reference sequence). The CDR3 totals 13 residues. The CDR3 sequence: CALQRDRGTEAFF. The CDR3 DNA reads TGTGCCTTACAGCGGGACAGGGGGACGGAAGCTTTCTTT.

The chain is built from TRBV9 and TRBJ2-3, with D maybe TRBD2 (5 bases). This CDR3 comprises 14 residues. CDR1 and CDR2 (germline): SGDLS, YYNGEE. V was clipped by 4 bases and J by 0 bases, with 9 bases between them. In nucleotides, the CDR3 is TGTGCCAGCAGCTCGAGACTAAGCACAGATACGCAGTATTTT. Residues: CASSSRLSTDTQYF.

This chain connects TRBV5-1 to TRBJ2-5; the D is unclear. The V end was cut by 2 bases, the J end by 4 bases, with 15 bases between. The CDR3 spans 15 residues. CDR1 and CDR2 from the germline V gene are SGHRS and YFSETQ. The CDR3 sequence is CASSLPLSTGETQYF. CDR3 sequence (DNA): TGCGCCAGCAGCTTACCATTATCGACGGGAGAGACCCAGTACTTC.

CDR3 bases: TGTGCCAGCAGGGAGACAGGTCGCTCCTACGAGCAGTACTTC. Its translation is CASRETGRSYEQYF. The rearrangement uses TRBV28 and TRBJ2-7, with a possible D match to TRBD1 (6 bases). Germline lookup yields CDR1 MDHEN and CDR2 SYDVKM. The CDR3 totals 14 residues. The V end lost 6 bases, the J end lost 0 bases, and 12 bases lay between the germline ends.

The chain recombines TRBV6-6 with TRBJ2-2; no definite D call. CDR1 and CDR2 from the germline V gene are MNHNY and SVGAGI (reference sequence). With 2 bases removed from V and 4 bases from J, the gap between germline ends came to 5 bases. This CDR3 is built from 13 residues. CDR3: CASSYGSTGELFF. The CDR3 nucleotides read TGTGCCAGCAGTTACGGCAGCACCGGGGAGCTGTTTTTT.

The chain has TRBV5-1 and TRBJ2-4, with D perhaps assigned TRBD1 or TRBD2 (5 bases each). CDR3 length: 14 amino acids. Deletions cut 0 bases from V and 13 bases from J, with 17 bases between. Germline lookup yields CDR1 SGHRS and CDR2 YFSETQ. The CDR3 loop is CASSLGPTERVQYF. For the CDR3, the DNA is TGCGCCAGCAGCTTGGGTCCGACAGAGAGGGTCCAGTACTTC. Full variable domain (remainder filled in from reference TRBV5-1 and TRBJ2-4): KAGVTQTPRYLIKTRGQQVTLSCSPISGHRSVSWYQQTPGQGLQFLFEYFSETQRNKGNFPGRFSGRQFSNSRSEMNVSTLELGDSALYLCASSLGPTERVQYFGAGTRLSVL.

The chain links TRBV7-9 to TRBJ2-7; D is perhaps TRBD2 (6 bases). This CDR3 has 13 residues. Trimming shortened V by 8 bases and J by 1 base, and 12 bases separated the two germline ends. Per germline, CDR1 SEHNR and CDR2 FQNEAQ (reference sequence). The CDR3 here is CASVPGRSYEQYF. The CDR3, as DNA: TGTGCCAGCGTTCCTGGGAGGTCCTACGAGCAGTACTTC.

This sequence joins TRBV19 and TRBJ2-3, with a tentative D call TRBD1 (6 bases). This CDR3 is built from 14 residues. V lost 6 bases and J 2 bases, leaving 12 bases between the germline ends. Per the germline V gene, CDR1 is LNHDA and CDR2 is SQIVND (reference sequence). CDR3 sequence reads: CASRRTANTDTQYF. The CDR3, as DNA: TGTGCCAGTAGGAGGACAGCGAACACAGATACGCAGTATTTT.

V usage is TRBV28 and J usage is TRBJ2-1; possibly TRBD1 or TRBD2 for D (5 bases each). Germline lookup yields CDR1 MDHEN and CDR2 SYDVKM. With 3 bases removed from V and 7 bases from J, the gap between germline ends came to 7 bases. This CDR3 is built from 12 residues. The DNA of the CDR3 is TGTGCCAGCAGTTTTGAGGGGAATGAGCAGTTCTTC. As protein: CASSFEGNEQFF.

This rearrangement joins TRBV4-3 to TRBJ2-7; possible D gene TRBD1, 6 bases. The germline V and J ends were trimmed by 4 bases and 3 bases, with 13 bases remaining between them. The CDR3 has 14 residues. Germline lookup yields CDR1 LGHNA and CDR2 YSLEER. In DNA, the CDR3 is TGCGCCAGCAGCCCGGGCAAGGGGGTCTACGAGCAGTACTTC. This gives the protein CASSPGKGVYEQYF.

The genes are TRBV18 and TRBJ2-1; D is tentatively TRBD1 or TRBD2 (5 bases each). The CDR3 spans 16 residues. Trimming stripped 3 bases from V and 3 bases from J, with 15 bases between. Germline V gene lookup returns CDR1 KGHSH and CDR2 LQKENI. The CDR3: CASSPGDGVSYNEQFF. CDR3 sequence (DNA): TGTGCCAGCTCACCTGGGGACGGAGTTAGCTACAATGAGCAGTTCTTC.

The V call is TRBV4-1, the J call TRBJ1-4; no clear D gene. Germline CDR1 is MGHRA and CDR2 is YSYEKL. This CDR3 has 16 residues. Trimming removed 0 bases from V and 3 bases from J, with 11 bases in between. CDR3 nucleotide sequence: TGCGCCAGCAGCCAAGAAGGGTATGGGGCTAATGAAAAACTGTTTTTT. Translation: CASSQEGYGANEKLFF.

This chain uses TRBV5-6 with TRBJ1-5; 9 bases are a match to TRBD1. V shed 4 bases, J shed 5 bases, and the junction held 4 bases outside the gene matches. CDR1 SGHDT and CDR2 YYEEEE come from the germline V gene. The CDR3 contains 14 residues. The DNA of the CDR3 is TGTGCCAGCAGCCGGACAGGGGAACATCAGCCCCAGCATTTT. Protein product: CASSRTGEHQPQHF.